This T cell receptor beta chain comes out of a study of T cells after yellow fever vaccination. Study-level background: Preparation of fractions with low cell numbers was performed using SMART-Seq v4 Ultra Low Input. Study-wide results and limits: In post-booster samples, most primary-vaccination clones reappeared (just under 98% CD4, about 91% CD8).

TCRdb reprocessed the 5' RACE reads with MiXCR, giving one entry per CDR3 protein. The table shows approximately 550,000 distinct CDR3 sequences, with less than 15% occurring only once. The CDR3 spans 16 residues. The germline V gene encodes CDR1 MNHEY and CDR2 SVGEGT. With 0 bases clipped from V and 0 bases from J, the junction kept 3 bases outside the gene matches. There are a few counts of this clonotype. Its target is not known. The TCR was taken from a man aged 30 to 45 who received the YFV17D yellow fever vaccine. The chain employs TRBV6-2 or TRBV6-3 and TRBJ2-7; 9 nucleotides align to TRBD2. Sequences were derived from PBMCs, sampled on the day of the yellow fever booster vaccination. CDR3 sequence (DNA): TGTGCCAGCAGTTACTCGCGTAGCGGGAGCTCCTACGAGCAGTACTTC. Its translation: CASSYSRSGSSYEQYF.